The 27 T cell receptor beta chains listed next were all sequenced from one sample in a study of T-cell memory formation after mild COVID-19. In TCRdb, the 5' RACE reads were re-called with MiXCR into one record per CDR3 protein. The data contain around 250,000 distinct CDR3 sequences, 15% to 20% of them singletons. Sequenced: PBMCs or a T cell subset sorted from them (not recorded which). The receptor source for this set is a man aged 18 to 30 who had mild COVID-19 (a few samples of this study predate the infection). Cell type and time point are not known.

This clonotype showed up many times. The rearrangement uses TRBV6-2 or TRBV6-3 and TRBJ2-3; D possibly corresponds to TRBD2 (6 bases). The CDR3 sequence is 15 residues long. Germline CDR1 MNHEY, CDR2 SVGEGT. Trimming removed 2 bases from V and 4 bases from J, with 13 bases in between. The CDR3 DNA sequence: TGTGCCAGCAGTTACGCAACGACTAGGCCAGATACGCAGTATTTT. It encodes CASSYATTRPDTQYF.

This clonotype was seen at least ten times. The chain couples TRBV12-3 or TRBV12-4 to TRBJ1-1, with D maybe TRBD1 (5 bases). The CDR3 spans 13 residues. Trimming removed 6 bases at V and 1 base at J, with 9 bases between. The CDR3 reads CASRSGTNTEAFF. CDR3 DNA sequence: TGTGCCAGCAGGAGTGGGACGAACACTGAAGCTTTCTTT.

This clonotype was picked up a small number of times. The chain couples TRBV7-9 to TRBJ2-7; TRBD2 agrees at 8 bases. Germline CDR1 and CDR2: SEHNR and FQNEAQ (reference sequence). J was trimmed by 3 bases and V by 4 bases; bases with no gene match: 11. This CDR3 spans 16 amino acids. DNA of the CDR3: TGTGCCAGCAGCTCTCGGGGTAGCGGGGCCTTCTACGAGCAGTACTTC. Residues: CASSSRGSGAFYEQYF.

In its sample, this clonotype ranks as medium-sized. The rearrangement joins TRBV29-1 to TRBJ2-7; D remains unclear. The V end was cut by 1 base, the J end by 5 bases, with 9 bases between. CDR3 length: 12 residues. Germline V gene data show CDR1 as SQVTM and CDR2 as ANQGSEA. The CDR3: CSVEVRADEQYF. The CDR3 DNA sequence: TGCAGCGTTGAAGTTCGGGCAGACGAGCAGTACTTC.

This chain joins TRBV7-9 and TRBJ2-6; D unclear. Germline V lookup: CDR1 SEHNR, CDR2 FQNEAQ (reference sequence). V lost 5 bases and J lost 3, with 11 bases in between. The CDR3 extends over 15 amino acids. CDR3 amino acids: CASSSPGLGANVLTF. CDR3 nucleotides: TGTGCCAGCAGCAGTCCTGGGCTTGGGGCCAACGTCCTGACTTTC. Drawing the rest from reference TRBV7-9 and TRBJ2-6, the complete variable domain is DTGVSQNPRHKITKRGQNVTFRCDPISEHNRLYWYRQTLGQGPEFLTYFQNEAQLEKSRLLSDRFSAERPKGSFSTLEIQRTEQGDSAMYLCASSSPGLGANVLTFGAGSRLTVL.

This chain links TRBV28 with TRBJ2-1; D is uncertain. V was shortened by 7 bases and J by 6 bases, with 22 bases between the two germline ends. Germline V gives CDR1 MDHEN, CDR2 SYDVKM. The CDR3 runs to 16 residues. The CDR3 protein is CASMPLGSRFGNEQFF. The CDR3 DNA follows: TGTGCCAGCATGCCTCTCGGCTCCCGGTTCGGCAATGAGCAGTTCTTC. The variable domain in full, completed from reference TRBV28 and TRBJ2-1, reads DVKVTQSSRYLVKRTGEKVFLECVQDMDHENMFWYRQDPGLGLRLIYFSYDVKMKEKGDIPEGYSVSREKKERFSLILESASTNQTSMYLCASMPLGSRFGNEQFFGPGTRLTVL.

This clonotype was seen only a few times. The rearrangement uses TRBV10-2 and TRBJ1-2; a possible D gene is TRBD1 (5 bases). Trimming stripped 2 bases from V and 5 bases from J, with 12 bases between. This CDR3 spans 14 amino acids. The germline gives CDR1 WSHSY, CDR2 SAAADI. The DNA of the CDR3 is TGCGCCAGCAGTGAGGGGAAGGGGCTATATGGCTACACCTTC. Amino acid sequence: CASSEGKGLYGYTF.

This clonotype has a single count. The rearrangement uses TRBV7-3 and TRBJ2-5, with D perhaps matching TRBD2 (6 bases). Per germline, CDR1 SGHTA and CDR2 FQGTGA. The CDR3 contains 13 residues. V was shortened by 2 bases and J by 5 bases, with 9 bases between the two germline ends. The CDR3 sequence is CASSLVLAETQYF. CDR3 bases: TGTGCCAGCAGCTTAGTACTAGCCGAGACCCAGTACTTC.

This clonotype was counted between two and nine times. In nucleotides, the CDR3 is TGTGCCAGCAGCTTGAGGAGACAGGGGTCCGATACGCAGTATTTT. Protein product: CASSLRRQGSDTQYF. V and J are TRBV7-9 and TRBJ2-3; TRBD1 agrees at 8 bases. The V segment lost 3 bases and the J segment 6 bases; nucleotides outside the gene matches: 8. This CDR3 comprises 15 residues. From germline, CDR1 is SEHNR and CDR2 FQNEAQ (reference sequence).

The chain links TRBV2 to TRBJ1-2; 9 bases are shared with TRBD1. Germline CDR1 SNHLY, CDR2 FYNNEI. The CDR3 is 14 residues long. Unmatched junction bases numbered 10, after V lost 10 bases and J lost 4 bases. CDR3 loop: CANANPGQGYGYTF. The CDR3 DNA is TGTGCCAACGCTAATCCGGGACAGGGCTATGGCTACACCTTC.

This chain connects TRBV7-2 to TRBJ2-7; D may match TRBD1 or TRBD2 (6 bases each). The V gene lost 1 base and the J gene lost 4 bases, with 14 bases spanning the gap. The CDR3 totals 15 residues. CDR1 is SGHTA, CDR2 FQGNSA, per germline. The CDR3 DNA reads TGTGCCAGCAGCTTAGATAGGGGGGCGCGTTACGAGCAGTACTTC. This sequence encodes CASSLDRGARYEQYF. Full variable domain (missing parts from reference TRBV7-2 and TRBJ2-7): GAGVSQSPSNKVTEKGKDVELRCDPISGHTALYWYRQSLGQGLEFLIYFQGNSAPDKSGLPSDRFSAERTGGSVSTLTIQRTQQEDSAVYLCASSLDRGARYEQYFGPGTRLTVT.

The chain employs TRBV12-3 or TRBV12-4 and TRBJ2-1, with 8 nucleotides matching TRBD2. Trimming removed 1 base from V and 3 bases from J; junction bases left unmatched: 5. The CDR3 spans 16 residues. The CDR3 DNA sequence: TGTGCCAGCAGTTTAGAGGCCAGCGGGGGCTACAATGAGCAGTTCTTC. The encoded protein is CASSLEASGGYNEQFF.

This clonotype was observed a handful of times. The chain carries TRBV7-8 and TRBJ2-7, with no clear D. Trimming removed 3 bases at V and 7 bases at J, with 16 bases between. From germline, CDR1 is SGHVS and CDR2 FQNEAQ. This CDR3 has 14 amino acids. As DNA, the CDR3 is TGTGCCAGCAGCTTGACTGGACGCCTGGGTGAGCAGTACGTC. This translates into CASSLTGRLGEQYV.

In this sample, this clonotype turned up a few times. This chain joins TRBV6-2 or TRBV6-3 and TRBJ1-5, with a weak D call TRBD1 (6 bases). The CDR3 is 16 amino acids. The germline V gene encodes CDR1 MNHEY and CDR2 SVGEGT. V shed 4 bases and J shed 7 bases, with 20 bases lying between them. The CDR3 reads CASSSTLLHRDQPQHF. Here the CDR3 DNA reads TGTGCCAGCAGTTCCACCCTCCTCCACAGGGACCAGCCCCAGCATTTT.

In this sample, this clonotype turned up a few times. This chain connects TRBV5-1 to TRBJ2-3, with 9 bases that match TRBD1. Germline values: CDR1 SGHRS, CDR2 YFSETQ. V was clipped by 6 bases and J by 2 bases; unmatched bases: 10. This CDR3 is 16 amino acids long. CDR3 sequence: CASTHPGTGHTDTQYF. CDR3 in DNA: TGCGCCAGCACCCACCCGGGGACAGGGCACACAGATACGCAGTATTTT. The whole variable domain, remainder taken from reference TRBV5-1 and TRBJ2-3, is KAGVTQTPRYLIKTRGQQVTLSCSPISGHRSVSWYQQTPGQGLQFLFEYFSETQRNKGNFPGRFSGRQFSNSRSEMNVSTLELGDSALYLCASTHPGTGHTDTQYFGPGTRLTVL.

This clonotype has more than one count but fewer than ten. The rearrangement uses TRBV3-1 and TRBJ2-1, with D uncertain. There are 14 residues in the CDR3. CDR1 and CDR2 from the germline V gene are LGHDT and YNNKEL (reference sequence). Trimming cost V 6 bases and J 6 bases, with 15 bases left between them. The chain's CDR3 is CASSRVSGPNEQFF. The DNA of the CDR3 is TGTGCCAGCAGTCGGGTTTCGGGCCCCAATGAGCAGTTCTTC.

In DNA, the CDR3 is TGCAGTGCTCAGGATGGGGTTCAGCCCCAGCATTTT. Translated, it gives CSAQDGVQPQHF. The V gene is TRBV20-1, the J gene TRBJ1-5; D unresolved. Trimming removed 5 bases at V and 6 bases at J, with 11 bases between. CDR3 length equals 12 residues. CDR1 is DFQATT, CDR2 SNEGSKA, per germline (reference sequence).

The rearrangement uses TRBV2 and TRBJ1-4, with no clear D. The V gene lost 3 bases and the J gene lost 14 bases, with 10 bases spanning the gap. This CDR3 contains 11 residues. Germline CDR1 is SNHLY and CDR2 is FYNNEI. DNA of the CDR3: TGTGCCAGCAGTGACTCAGTAGTTCTGTTTTTT. The encoded protein is CASSDSVVLFF.

In its sample, this clonotype was seen a few times. V and J are TRBV20-1 and TRBJ1-2, with 12 bases identical to TRBD1. Germline CDR1 and CDR2: DFQATT and SNEGSKA (reference sequence). The CDR3 is made up of 16 amino acids. With 6 bases clipped from V and 8 bases from J, the junction kept 16 bases outside the gene matches. The DNA of the CDR3 is TGCAGTGCCTTTGGGGACAGGGGGCGTTGGGTGTTAGGCTACACCTTC. It is translated as CSAFGDRGRWVLGYTF.

This clonotype was seen more than once but under ten times. The chain employs TRBV5-1 and TRBJ1-1; TRBD1 aligns across 8 bases. The CDR3 is 15 residues long. The V gene's germline CDR1 is SGHRS and CDR2 YFSETQ. Trimming cost V 3 bases and J 5 bases; bases outside gene matches: 9. CDR3 coding DNA: TGCGCCAGCAGCTGGGGCGGACAGGGTGAAACTGAAGCTTTCTTT. Protein sequence: CASSWGGQGETEAFF.

The chain links TRBV4-1 to TRBJ2-7, with unresolved D. Germline lookup yields CDR1 MGHRA and CDR2 YSYEKL. Trimming left V 0 bases short and J 3 bases short, with 12 bases between. This CDR3 has 15 amino acids. CDR3 sequence reads: CASSQDHPSNYEQYF. The CDR3 DNA sequence: TGCGCCAGCAGCCAAGATCACCCCAGCAACTACGAGCAGTACTTC.

The chain joins TRBV7-9 to TRBJ2-7, with 11 nucleotides matching TRBD1. The CDR3 extends over 18 amino acids. V dropped 5 bases and J dropped 4; count of bases not matched to a gene: 16. Germline CDR1 is SEHNR and CDR2 is FQNEAQ (reference sequence). This CDR3 reads CASSPSPLDRGLLYEQYF. In DNA, the CDR3 is TGTGCCAGCAGCCCTTCCCCCTTGGACAGGGGGCTATTATACGAGCAGTACTTC.

This clonotype occurred a few times. The chain couples TRBV7-2 to TRBJ1-5; TRBD1 is a possible D gene (5 bases). V shed 2 bases and J shed 3 bases, with 8 bases lying between them. Germline CDR1 is SGHTA and CDR2 is FQGNSA. The CDR3 covers 14 residues. The CDR3 nucleotides read TGTGCCAGCAGCTTACTGGGGCCCAATCAGCCCCAGCATTTT. Translated: CASSLLGPNQPQHF.

This clonotype was counted between two and nine times. The rearrangement links TRBV15 to TRBJ2-7; D remains ambiguous. The germline CDR1 and CDR2 sequences are LNHNV and YYDKDF (reference sequence). This CDR3 region has 12 residues. V shed 3 bases and J shed 2 bases, with 5 bases lying between them. CDR3 nucleotide sequence: TGTGCCACCAGCAGCGGTCCCTACGAGCAGTACTTC. Translating gives CATSSGPYEQYF.

This clonotype was detected a few times. The chain employs TRBV12-3 or TRBV12-4 and TRBJ1-4; no definite D call. The CDR3 sequence is 15 residues long. V gave up 3 bases and J gave up 6 bases, with 14 bases separating them. CDR3 sequence: CASSFTGFGDEKLFF. The CDR3 DNA follows: TGTGCCAGCAGTTTTACGGGTTTCGGAGATGAAAAACTGTTTTTT.

The V call is TRBV7-2, the J call TRBJ2-1, with D unresolved. This CDR3 comprises 11 residues. V gave up 8 bases and J gave up 8 bases, with 10 bases separating them. Germline lookup yields CDR1 SGHTA and CDR2 FQGNSA. The chain's CDR3 is CASSPRYEQFF. Written as DNA, the CDR3 is TGTGCCAGCTCCCCCCGATATGAGCAGTTCTTC.

The chain carries TRBV5-1 and TRBJ2-7; D unresolved. Germline V gives CDR1 SGHRS, CDR2 YFSETQ. The V end was cut by 0 bases, the J end by 1 base, with 8 bases between. CDR3 length equals 14 residues. The CDR3 DNA sequence: TGCGCCAGCAGCTTGGGAATGGGGTCCTACGAGCAGTACTTC. Translation: CASSLGMGSYEQYF.